Following are 7 T cell receptor beta chains from one sample sequenced in a study of T cells in Graves' hyperthyroidism and ophthalmopathy. What was amplified from RNA transcripts were TCR beta CDR3 regions. A first-round RT-PCR of the TCR CDR3 used the HTBI primer set. MiXCR, applied by TCRdb to the multiplex PCR reads, yields one record per CDR3 protein. The sample holds around 290,000 distinct CDR3 sequences, about an eighth seen once. The sample consisted of blood. The receptors stem from a woman aged 30 to 39 with Graves' hyperthyroidism that later progressed to Graves' ophthalmopathy.

This clonotype came up many times. At one of its ends the junction is not consistent with the germline gene, which may arise from a read error. J is TRBJ2-7 and V is TRBV13; D is ambiguous. Germline values: CDR1 PRHDT, CDR2 FYEKMQ (reference sequence). The CDR3 is 12 residues long. CDR3 in amino acids: CASRHGNYGQYF. In DNA, the CDR3 is TGTGCCAGCAGACACGGCAACTACGGGCAGTACTTC.

This clonotype was observed at least ten times. The J gene is TRBJ1-5, the V gene TRBV19, with D hard to call. The CDR3 totals 15 residues. From germline, CDR1 is LNHDA and CDR2 SQIVND (reference sequence). Trimming removed 3 bases at V and 1 base at J, with 10 bases between. As DNA, the CDR3 is TGTGCCAGTAGTATGGGCAGCAAAAGCAATCAGCCCCAGCATTTT. This codes for CASSMGSKSNQPQHF.

The CDR3 DNA follows: TGCGCCAGCAGCCAAGATACTGGGAGTTCGCAGTTCTTC. Its protein is CASSQDTGSSQFF. The chain carries TRBV4-3 and TRBJ2-1, with a possible D match to TRBD2 (5 bases). Per the germline V gene, CDR1 is LGHNA and CDR2 is YSLEER. CDR3 size: 13 residues. Trimming removed 0 bases at V and 12 bases at J, with 12 bases between.

This clonotype was observed a few times. The rearrangement uses TRBV5-6 and TRBJ2-3; possibly TRBD1 for D (6 bases). V was shortened by 2 bases and J by 5 bases, with 15 bases between the two germline ends. CDR3 length: 15 residues. CDR1 is SGHDT and CDR2 is YYEEEE in the germline V gene. As DNA, the CDR3 is TGTGCCAGCAGCTTAGGGAACAGGGAGCTAGATACGCAGTATTTT. This sequence encodes CASSLGNRELDTQYF.

The chain has TRBV29-1 and TRBJ1-2; 7 nucleotides agree with TRBD1. CDR1 and CDR2 (germline): SQVTM, ANQGSEA. The CDR3 sequence is 13 residues long. The ends lost 2 bases at V and 5 bases at J; junction bases unmatched: 5. In nucleotides, the CDR3 is TGCAGCGTTGAAAGTGACAGGGCTTATGGCTACACCTTC. Protein: CSVESDRAYGYTF.

V usage is TRBV6-5 and J usage is TRBJ2-2, with D perhaps TRBD2 (5 bases). This CDR3 has 16 amino acids. CDR1 and CDR2 from the germline V gene are MNHEY and SVGAGI. V shed 1 base and J shed 2 bases, with 11 bases lying between them. The CDR3 is CASSYWERGNTGELFF. The CDR3 bases are TGTGCCAGCAGTTACTGGGAGAGAGGTAACACCGGGGAGCTGTTTTTT.

This clonotype occurred many times. J is TRBJ2-7 and V is TRBV6-2 or TRBV6-3; 7 bases are a match to TRBD1. The CDR3 is 14 residues long. Germline assignment: CDR1 MNHEY and CDR2 SVGEGT. V trimming: 8 bases; J trimming: 2 bases; junction bases outside the gene matches: 9. The CDR3 sequence: CASAQTGSPYEQYF. The CDR3 DNA sequence: TGTGCCAGCGCCCAGACAGGGAGCCCCTACGAGCAGTACTTC.